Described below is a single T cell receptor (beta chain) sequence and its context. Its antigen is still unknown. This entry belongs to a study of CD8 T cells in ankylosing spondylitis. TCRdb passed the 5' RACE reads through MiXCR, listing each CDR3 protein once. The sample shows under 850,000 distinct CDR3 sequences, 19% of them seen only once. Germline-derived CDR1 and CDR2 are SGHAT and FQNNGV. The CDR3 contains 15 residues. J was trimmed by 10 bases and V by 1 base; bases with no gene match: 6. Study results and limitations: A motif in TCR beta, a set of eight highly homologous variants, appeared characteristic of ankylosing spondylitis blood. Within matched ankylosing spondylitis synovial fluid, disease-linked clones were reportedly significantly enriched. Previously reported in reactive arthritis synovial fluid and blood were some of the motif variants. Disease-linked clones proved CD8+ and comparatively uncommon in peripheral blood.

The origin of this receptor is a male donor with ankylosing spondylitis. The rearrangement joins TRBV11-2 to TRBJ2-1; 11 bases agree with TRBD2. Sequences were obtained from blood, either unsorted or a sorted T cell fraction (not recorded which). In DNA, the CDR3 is TGTGCCAGCAGCTTAGTTGGGACTAGCGGAGAAGAGCAGTTCTTC. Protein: CASSLVGTSGEEQFF. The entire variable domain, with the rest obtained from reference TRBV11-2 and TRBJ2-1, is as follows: EAGVAQSPRYKIIEKRQSVAFWCNPISGHATLYWYQQILGQGPKLLIQFQNNGVVDDSQLPKDRFSAERLKGVDSTLKIQPAKLEDSAVYLCASSLVGTSGEEQFFGPGTRLTVL.